Presented here are 27 T cell receptor beta chains from one specimen sequenced in a study of blood T cells in healthy people across ages. Combining a sample-barcoded 5' primer with a J-beta primer mix, a second PCR ran for about 7 to 12 cycles. TCRdb analysed the 5' RACE reads with MiXCR anew, one entry per CDR3 protein. The sample has 1.5 million to 2 million distinct CDR3 sequences; approximately 50% are singletons. The sample comprised blood. These receptors all stem from a woman aged 40 to 50 in good health.

In regard to this clonotype: A much larger clone lies a single base off, so this may be a read error. The chain recombines TRBV10-3 with TRBJ2-1; D is ambiguous. The closer fit of TRBJ2-7 to the DNA end suggests the J call may be wrong. Looked up from germline, CDR1 is ENHRY and CDR2 is SYGVKD. CDR3 size: 15 residues. The CDR3 bases are TGTGCCATCAGTGACGCCTCGAGCTCCTACAATGAGCAGTACTTC. This sequence encodes CAISDASSSYNEQYF.

There are many counts of this clonotype. This chain uses TRBV5-1 with TRBJ2-5; D is perhaps TRBD1 (6 bases). The CDR3 totals 14 residues. Trimming cost V 4 bases and J 3 bases, with 13 bases left between them. Germline CDR1 and CDR2: SGHRS and YFSETQ. The CDR3 sequence: CASSKDSTKETQYF. CDR3 sequence (DNA): TGCGCCAGCAGCAAGGACAGCACAAAAGAGACCCAGTACTTC.

This clonotype has just one count. The chain combines TRBV7-2 with TRBJ1-1; D might be TRBD1 (5 bases). CDR1 and CDR2 (germline): SGHTA, FQGNSA. This CDR3 comprises 15 residues. V was trimmed by 3 bases and J by 0 bases, leaving 11 bases between them. The CDR3 protein is CASSFRDGMNTEAFF. In DNA form, the CDR3 reads TGTGCCAGCAGCTTCCGGGACGGCATGAACACTGAAGCTTTCTTT.

The J gene is TRBJ2-3, the V gene TRBV14, with D maybe TRBD2 (6 bases). Looked up from germline, CDR1 is SGHDN and CDR2 is FVKESK. The V end was cut by 0 bases, the J end by 4 bases, with 20 bases between. The CDR3 runs 18 residues. The CDR3 loop reads CASSQESPGEFGADTQYF. CDR3 sequence (DNA): TGTGCCAGCAGCCAAGAGTCTCCGGGGGAATTCGGCGCAGATACGCAGTATTTT. The variable domain in full, with the rest retrieved from reference TRBV14 and TRBJ2-3, is EAGVTQFPSHSVIEKGQTVTLRCDPISGHDNLYWYRRVMGKEIKFLLHFVKESKQDESGMPNNRFLAERTGGTYSTLKVQPAELEDSGVYFCASSQESPGEFGADTQYFGPGTRLTVL.

J is TRBJ1-6 and V is TRBV12-3 or TRBV12-4, with 7 bases fitting TRBD1. Losses at the gene ends were 5 bases for V and 4 bases for J; bases not matched to a gene: 8. This CDR3 spans 16 amino acids. The CDR3 DNA sequence: TGTGCCAGCAGTCCTAACAGGGGCGTTTATAATTCACCCCTCCACTTT. This codes for CASSPNRGVYNSPLHF.

This clonotype was counted only a few times. The genes are TRBV4-3 and TRBJ2-5; tentative D call: TRBD2 (6 bases). The assigned J gene may be wrong: the sequence end matches TRBJ2-7 better. CDR1 LGHNA and CDR2 YSLEER come from the germline V gene. The CDR3 spans 15 residues. The CDR3 DNA reads as TGCGCCAGCAGCCAACTCCCCGAAGGGACTTACGAGCAGTACTTC. It is translated as CASSQLPEGTYEQYF.

The rearrangement joins TRBV3-1 to TRBJ2-3; 13 bases map to TRBD2. CDR3 length equals 16 residues. Germline CDR1 and CDR2: LGHDT and YNNKEL (reference sequence). The V and J ends lost 4 bases and 8 bases, in that order; junction bases with no gene match: 9. The CDR3 sequence is CASSLQLAGGRSTQYF. DNA for the CDR3: TGTGCCAGCAGCCTCCAACTAGCGGGGGGGCGTAGTACGCAGTATTTT.

This clonotype was observed a single time. This sequence joins TRBV14 and TRBJ2-7; tentatively, D is TRBD1 (5 bases). The length of the CDR3 is 17 residues. Trimming took off 4 bases at V and 0 bases at J, with 19 bases between the two ends. Germline CDR1 is SGHDN and CDR2 is FVKESK. CDR3 amino acids: CASSPAPSDIYSYEQYF. The CDR3 region has the DNA TGTGCCAGCAGCCCAGCGCCTTCGGACATCTACTCCTACGAGCAGTACTTC. Full variable domain (rest looked up from reference TRBV14 and TRBJ2-7): EAGVTQFPSHSVIEKGQTVTLRCDPISGHDNLYWYRRVMGKEIKFLLHFVKESKQDESGMPNNRFLAERTGGTYSTLKVQPAELEDSGVYFCASSPAPSDIYSYEQYFGPGTRLTVT.

The chain recombines TRBV4-2 with TRBJ1-2; tentatively, D is TRBD1 (5 bases). Trimming cost V 4 bases and J 7 bases, with 19 bases left between them. Germline CDR1 LGHNA, CDR2 YNFKEQ. CDR3 length: 15 amino acids. CDR3 protein: CASSPGPGPVIGYTF. The CDR3 DNA sequence: TGTGCCAGCAGCCCCGGACCGGGACCGGTAATTGGCTACACCTTC.

As concerns this clonotype: The germline gene is not matched at one end of the junction; a read error may be the cause. The CDR3 is CSVPPTSGASTDAQYF. The DNA for the CDR3 is TGCAGCGTTCCCCCGACTAGCGGGGCTAGCACAGATGCGCAGTATTTT. This chain links TRBV29-1 with TRBJ2-3; TRBD2 agrees at 11 bases. CDR3 length equals 16 residues. CDR1 and CDR2 from the germline V gene are SQVTM and ANQGSEA.

The chain links TRBV7-2 to TRBJ2-1; 7 positions agree with TRBD1. After removal of 1 base from V and 6 bases from J, the junction contained 6 bases not matched to a gene. The V gene's germline CDR1 is SGHTA and CDR2 FQGNSA. CDR3 length: 15 amino acids. The CDR3 bases are TGTGCCAGCAGCTTAGTCGACAGGGACGGCAATGAGCAGTTCTTC. It encodes CASSLVDRDGNEQFF.

This clonotype has a handful of counts. This chain connects TRBV27 to TRBJ1-2, with D perhaps matching TRBD1 (6 bases). CDR1 and CDR2 (germline): MNHEY, SMNVEV (reference sequence). This CDR3 is 13 amino acids long. The V end lost 5 bases, the J end lost 8 bases, and 15 bases lay between the germline ends. This CDR3 is CASSIGQFGGYTF. The CDR3 DNA follows: TGTGCCAGCAGTATAGGACAGTTTGGAGGCTACACCTTC.

The chain recombines TRBV28 with TRBJ2-4; D is unresolved. V was clipped by 6 bases and J by 10 bases, with 10 bases between them. The CDR3 is made up of 11 amino acids. Germline lookup yields CDR1 MDHEN and CDR2 SYDVKM. The CDR3 sequence: CASRANSIQYF. In nucleotides, the CDR3 is TGTGCCAGCAGGGCGAACAGTATTCAGTACTTC.

This clonotype was counted only a few times. The gene calls are TRBV2 and TRBJ1-5; D unresolved. Germline V gives CDR1 SNHLY, CDR2 FYNNEI. CDR3 length equals 15 residues. Trimming shortened V by 4 bases and J by 2 bases, and 12 bases separated the two germline ends. The CDR3 nucleotides read TGTGCCAGCAGTGCAGGAGGAGCGGGCAATCAGCCCCAGCATTTT. Translation gives CASSAGGAGNQPQHF.

This clonotype was detected a few times. This sequence joins TRBV7-2 and TRBJ1-5, with 7 nucleotides matching TRBD1. The V gene end was trimmed by 5 bases and the J gene end by 0 bases; junction bases not matched to a gene: 4. Germline assignment: CDR1 SGHTA and CDR2 FQGNSA. The length of the CDR3 is 15 residues. The CDR3 coding sequence is TGTGCCAGCAGCACAGACAGGGTTAGCAATCAGCCCCAGCATTTT. Its translation is CASSTDRVSNQPQHF. Filled out from reference TRBV7-2 and TRBJ1-5, the complete variable domain reads GAGVSQSPSNKVTEKGKDVELRCDPISGHTALYWYRQSLGQGLEFLIYFQGNSAPDKSGLPSDRFSAERTGGSVSTLTIQRTQQEDSAVYLCASSTDRVSNQPQHFGDGTRLSIL.

This clonotype was counted many times. The chain joins TRBV6-2 or TRBV6-3 to TRBJ2-5; D not resolved. The CDR3 is 11 amino acids. V lost 4 bases and J 5 bases, leaving 5 bases between the germline ends. Germline CDR1 is MNHEY and CDR2 is SVGEGT. The CDR3 loop is CASSFPETQYF. The CDR3 DNA is TGTGCCAGCAGTTTTCCCGAGACCCAGTACTTC.

This clonotype occurred a few times. This chain uses TRBV20-1 with TRBJ2-6; D is undetermined. Per the germline V gene, CDR1 is DFQATT and CDR2 is SNEGSKA (reference sequence). Trimming removed 3 bases from V and 11 bases from J, with 5 bases in between. CDR3 size: 10 residues. CDR3 sequence (DNA): TGCAGTGCTAGGGATCACGTCCTGACTTTC. This sequence encodes CSARDHVLTF.

On this clonotype itself: At one end the junction does not follow the germline gene, possibly because of a read error. This chain joins TRBV4-1 and TRBJ1-2; D remains ambiguous. The germline V gene has CDR1 MGHRA and CDR2 YSYEKL. This CDR3 region has 13 residues. The CDR3 region is CASSQIGSVAYTF. CDR3 nucleotides: TGCGCCAGTAGCCAAATTGGGTCAGTAGCCTACACCTTC.

CDR3 region: CAISEDPGVPEAFF. The CDR3 nucleotides read TGTGCCATCAGTGAGGACCCGGGGGTCCCTGAAGCTTTCTTT. The genes are TRBV10-3 and TRBJ1-1; D perhaps matches TRBD1 (5 bases). V was pared by 2 bases and J by 6 bases, with 13 bases between. The V gene's germline CDR1 is ENHRY and CDR2 SYGVKD. CDR3 length equals 14 residues.

The chain combines TRBV14 with TRBJ1-2, with D uncertain. CDR1 is SGHDN and CDR2 is FVKESK in the germline V gene. The CDR3 is 12 amino acids. V was shortened by 7 bases and J by 0 bases, with 6 bases between the two germline ends. CDR3 sequence: CASKSANYGYTF. The CDR3 nucleotides read TGTGCCAGCAAGTCAGCTAACTATGGCTACACCTTC.

This clonotype has a count of ten or more. The genes are TRBV29-1 and TRBJ2-7; D is unclear. The CDR3 covers 13 residues. Deletions cut 0 bases from V and 7 bases from J, with 13 bases between. Per the germline V gene, CDR1 is SQVTM and CDR2 is ANQGSEA. CDR3 sequence: CSVEERMEGEQYF. CDR3 DNA sequence: TGCAGCGTTGAAGAACGTATGGAAGGGGAGCAGTACTTC.

This clonotype has just one count. J is TRBJ1-4 and V is TRBV7-9; 7 bases are a match to TRBD1. The length of the CDR3 is 15 residues. Trimming removed 5 bases from V and 5 bases from J; junction bases left unmatched: 8. Germline CDR1 and CDR2: SEHNR and FQNEAQ (reference sequence). CDR3 in amino acids: CASSIPGQRNEKLFF. The CDR3 bases are TGTGCCAGCAGCATACCGGGACAGAGGAATGAAAAACTGTTTTTT.

The rearrangement joins TRBV6-5 to TRBJ2-3, with D perhaps TRBD1 (5 bases). From germline, CDR1 is MNHEY and CDR2 SVGAGI. The V and J ends lost 10 bases and 6 bases respectively, with 14 bases between them. CDR3 length equals 12 residues. For the CDR3, the DNA is TGTGCCACCCAGAAAGGGGCGGATACGCAGTATTTT. Amino acids: CATQKGADTQYF.

Concerning this clonotype: One end of the junction fails to match germline, which may point to a read error. The DNA of the CDR3 is TGTGTCAGCAGCCCGACGGGACTAGCGGGAGGGCTTGAGACCCAGTACTTC. This encodes CVSSPTGLAGGLETQYF. This sequence joins TRBV7-2 and TRBJ2-4; 16 bases line up with TRBD2. TRBJ2-5 explains the end of the DNA better; the J call may be wrong. CDR1 SGHTA and CDR2 FQGNSA come from the germline V gene. This CDR3 has 17 amino acids.

The rearrangement joins TRBV12-3 or TRBV12-4 to TRBJ1-6; D unclear. This CDR3 is built from 15 residues. The V gene lost 1 base and the J gene lost 9 bases, with 13 bases spanning the gap. The CDR3 coding sequence is TGTGCCAGCAGTTTAGACGCTATGGGAACTTCACCCCTCCACTTT. Translated, it gives CASSLDAMGTSPLHF.

The chain couples TRBV6-1 to TRBJ2-7; D tentatively fits TRBD1 or TRBD2 (5 bases each). The V end lost 4 bases, the J end lost 2 bases, and 12 bases lay between the germline ends. CDR1 and CDR2 from the germline V gene are MNHNS and SASEGT. This CDR3 spans 14 amino acids. CDR3 coding DNA: TGTGCCAGCAGTGCGGACCAGGGACCCTACGAGCAGTACTTC. It codes for CASSADQGPYEQYF.

This clonotype has more than one count but fewer than ten. The V and J genes are TRBV6-1 and TRBJ2-3, with 13 bases that match TRBD2. The J segment lost 4 bases and the V segment lost 6 bases, leaving 10 bases of the junction unmatched. The CDR3 runs to 17 residues. Germline values: CDR1 MNHNS, CDR2 SASEGT. The CDR3 DNA reads TGTGCCAGCAGCCGACCTCGACTAGCGGGGGGCCCAGATACGCAGTATTTT. This encodes CASSRPRLAGGPDTQYF.